This is a list of T cell receptor beta chains from one sample in a study of blood T cell repertoires in COVID-19. Data came from immunoSEQ multiplex PCR; TCRdb stores just in-frame clones and leaves some out. The repertoire holds about 170,000 clones, 86% seen once, with less than 3.5% in the top ten. Sequencing was done on a sample of peripheral blood. The receptors were sampled from a man between 65 and 85 years old with acute or convalescent COVID-19. CDR3s include the opening cysteine and the closing phenylalanine or tryptophan. Each record gives: V gene, CDR3 protein.

TRBV19 | CASSVRGGVNIQYF
TRBV7-9 | CASSLALGDRGYEQYF
TRBV7-8 | CASSRQSYEQYF
TRBV7-3 | CASSLGQTITYEQYF
TRBV7-2 | CASSRSGGPYEQYF
TRBV5-1 | CASSSQGAQGEKLFF
TRBV29-1 | CSVLSKTWTEAFF
TRBV4-3 | CASSQDRGQGGYTF
TRBV29-1 | CSVHPGGTDTQYF
TRBV28 | CASSSGEQFF
TRBV4-3 | CASSRHGRAPNSPLHF
TRBV9 | CASSVAGRRNTGELFF
TRBV29-1 | CSVDRGMETQYF
TRBV7-9 | CASSIQSAGELFF
TRBV10-2 | CASRETSYEQYF
TRBV10-3 | CAISGLAADTQYF
TRBV28 | CASSFLSLSTSGRTKNIQYF
TRBV20-1 | CSASRGGSYEQYF
TRBV7-3 | CASSTGVARTDTQYF
TRBV9 | CASSEHRSSYEQYF
TRBV27 | CASSRVVISGSLPGTGELFF
TRBV24-1 | CATTRQGPNTGELFF
TRBV7-2 | CASSFSPLRSGYTF
TRBV29-1 | CSATRQGNTEAFF
TRBV28 | CASSPGDLNQPQHF
TRBV6-6 | CASSYQEQFF
TRBV30 | CAWSVQGATEAFF
TRBV30 | CACQATGGLGLNEKLFF
TRBV6-1 | CASSERVQGAEAFF
TRBV28 | CASSYPGRGRNYGYTF
TRBV6-5 | CASSSRTGVSYGYTF
TRBV10-2 | CASRHILGGDYSYEQYF
TRBV27 | CASRPWAGQPQHF
TRBV5-1 | CASSSLIGGHNEKLFF
TRBV27 | CASSSTGSSSYNEQFF
TRBV3-1/TRBV3-2 | CASSHYQQGARGKLFF
TRBV28 | CASSPHYKNTEAFF
TRBV7-9 | CASSLLGQGGTGELFF
TRBV30 | CAWSVQHESPLHF
TRBV28 | CASSLSTGQEFGYTF
TRBV28 | CASSLQGGTGELFF
TRBV6-1 | CASSSAGATNEKLFF
TRBV5-1 | CASSRQRATYNTGELFF
TRBV6-5 | CASSSFPSSGVYGYTF
TRBV11-2 | CASSFGQLEKLFF
TRBV4-1 | CASSQESDHETQYF